What follows are 5 T cell receptor beta chains derived from one specimen sequenced in a study of CD4 T cells in relation to SARS-CoV-2 and coronaviruses. The table came from immunoSEQ multiplex PCR; TCRdb's copy has only in-frame clones and leaves some out. This table holds 16,000 or so clones, around 77% found once. Their target antigens are unknown. Before the COVID-19 pandemic, during about 2010-2018, CD4+ T cells were taken from unexposed donors. The cells were cultured for 10 days before CD4+ T cells were isolated. Material: CD4+ T cells from PBMCs, cultured in vitro. These receptor sequences come from a human donor in good health.

This chain joins TRBV7-8 and TRBJ1-1; D is unclear. Between the trimmed V and J ends, which lost 1 base and 2 bases, there was a span of 8 bases. The CDR3 consists of 14 residues. Germline V lookup: CDR1 SGHVS, CDR2 FQNEAQ. The CDR3 reads CASSLEGSNTEAFF. CDR3 bases: TGTGCCAGCAGCTTAGAGGGCAGTAACACTGAAGCTTTCTTT.

The chain joins TRBV15 to TRBJ2-2; possibly TRBD1 for D (6 bases). V dropped 5 bases and J dropped 8 bases, with 15 bases sitting between them. Germline V gives CDR1 LNHNV, CDR2 YYDKDF (reference sequence). The CDR3 runs 14 residues. The CDR3 nucleotides are TGTGCCACCAGCGCGGACTCTGACAGGGGGGAGCTGTTTTTT. It is translated as CATSADSDRGELFF.

The V gene is TRBV14, the J gene TRBJ2-7; D is uncertain. The CDR3 spans 14 residues. Per germline, CDR1 SGHDN and CDR2 FVKESK. V lost 4 bases and J lost 5, with 15 bases in between. The CDR3 region is CASSLGLGIDEQYF. DNA of the CDR3: TGTGCCAGCAGCCTAGGCTTGGGGATTGACGAGCAGTACTTC.

The J gene is TRBJ1-4, the V gene TRBV18; perhaps TRBD1 as D (5 bases). CDR3 size: 18 residues. Trimming stripped 2 bases from V and 4 bases from J, with 20 bases between. Germline V gene data show CDR1 as KGHSH and CDR2 as LQKENI. CDR3 nucleotides: TGTGCCAGCTCACCAAGTGCAACCGGGACGCGATTTAATGAAAAACTGTTTTTT. This codes for CASSPSATGTRFNEKLFF.

The genes are TRBV28 and TRBJ1-1; 7 nucleotides match TRBD1. Germline lookup yields CDR1 MDHEN and CDR2 SYDVKM. The CDR3 spans 14 residues. Trimming took 5 bases from V and 4 from J; bases not matched to a gene: 7. The CDR3 loop reads CASSNPTGSTEAFF. The DNA for the CDR3 is TGTGCCAGCAGTAACCCGACAGGGTCCACTGAAGCTTTCTTT. Variable domain in full (rest from reference TRBV28 and TRBJ1-1): DVKVTQSSRYLVKRTGEKVFLECVQDMDHENMFWYRQDPGLGLRLIYFSYDVKMKEKGDIPEGYSVSREKKERFSLILESASTNQTSMYLCASSNPTGSTEAFFGQGTRLTVV.